The 17 T cell receptor beta chains listed next were all sequenced from one sample in a study of T cell responses to AZD1222 COVID-19 vaccine. Repertoires were generated with immunoSEQ multiplex PCR, while TCRdb's copy carries only in-frame clones and drops some. The sample contains some 140,000 clones, roughly nine tenths of which appear only once. The sequencing here drew on peripheral blood, taken on day 0 of AZD1222 vaccination. The receptors shown here come from an adult in good health.

The rearrangement joins TRBV28 to TRBJ2-7; perhaps TRBD2 as D (7 bases). V gave up 3 bases and J gave up 2 bases, with 17 bases separating them. The CDR3 has 16 residues. Per germline, CDR1 MDHEN and CDR2 SYDVKM. The CDR3 region is CASSFMAGAGTYEQYF. CDR3 DNA sequence: TGTGCCAGCAGTTTTATGGCGGGGGCAGGGACCTACGAGCAGTACTTC.

In its sample, this clone was seen once. The chain employs TRBV5-5 and TRBJ1-2, with TRBD1 matching over 7 bases. Germline-derived CDR1 and CDR2 are SGHKS and YYEKEE (reference sequence). Trimming at V came to 2 bases and at J to 14 bases, leaving 21 bases not matched to a gene. This CDR3 has 16 residues. CDR3 protein: CASSLKGGELRGTRTF. The CDR3 DNA follows: TGTGCCAGCAGCTTAAAAGGGGGCGAACTCAGAGGGACTAGGACCTTC.

This chain joins TRBV19 and TRBJ1-4, with D possibly being TRBD1 (6 bases). Trimming left V 3 bases short and J 8 bases short, with 10 bases between. Germline V CDR1 and CDR2: LNHDA, SQIVND (reference sequence). This CDR3 region has 13 residues. DNA for the CDR3: TGTGCCAGTAGTATTGGAGGGGGGGAAAAACTGTTTTTT. Its translation is CASSIGGGEKLFF.

V and J are TRBV7-3 and TRBJ2-1; D is unclear. Germline lookup yields CDR1 SGHTA and CDR2 FQGTGA. The CDR3 spans 14 residues. With 2 bases removed from V and 15 bases from J, the gap between germline ends came to 20 bases. CDR3 in DNA: TGTGCCAGCAGCTTATTCACCGGGCACAATGAGGTGTTCTTC. This sequence encodes CASSLFTGHNEVFF.

This clone was observed a handful of times. V usage is TRBV7-9 and J usage is TRBJ2-7, with D possibly being TRBD2 (6 bases). In germline, CDR1 is SEHNR, CDR2 FQNEAQ (reference sequence). V lost 8 bases and J 2 bases, leaving 13 bases between the germline ends. The CDR3 sequence is 13 residues long. CDR3: CASGPWRAYEQYF. Written as DNA, the CDR3 is TGTGCCAGCGGGCCGTGGAGGGCCTACGAGCAGTACTTC.

This clone was detected only once. The chain combines TRBV27 with TRBJ1-6; D not certain. The V gene's germline CDR1 is MNHEY and CDR2 SMNVEV (reference sequence). The CDR3 is 16 residues long. The V end lost 5 bases, the J end lost 7 bases, and 18 bases lay between the germline ends. The CDR3 region is CASSLRGSSRNSPLHF. DNA of the CDR3: TGTGCCAGCAGTCTTCGAGGGTCTTCGCGAAATTCACCCCTCCACTTT.

The J gene is TRBJ1-2, the V gene TRBV6-5, with D tentatively TRBD1 (6 bases). V lost 11 bases, J lost 3 bases, and 10 bases lay in between. The CDR3 has 11 residues. In germline, CDR1 is MNHEY, CDR2 SVGAGI. In DNA, the CDR3 is TGTGCCGGGGGGCGGGACTATGGCTACACCTTC. Its translation is CAGGRDYGYTF.

This chain uses TRBV18 with TRBJ2-3; D not resolved. Germline V CDR1 and CDR2: KGHSH, LQKENI. V lost 4 bases, J lost 1 base, and 9 bases lay in between. CDR3 length equals 14 residues. The CDR3 DNA is TGTGCCAGCTCACTTGACGCGGGCACAGATACGCAGTATTTT. Protein: CASSLDAGTDTQYF.

The chain is built from TRBV9 and TRBJ2-1, with 7 bases aligning to TRBD2. Germline CDR1 and CDR2: SGDLS and YYNGEE. The trim removed 0 bases at V and 4 bases at J, leaving 4 bases unmatched. This CDR3 spans 15 amino acids. CDR3 nucleotide sequence: TGTGCCAGCAGCGTAGTAGCGGGCTCTTACAATGAGCAGTTCTTC. Amino acid sequence: CASSVVAGSYNEQFF.

V and J are TRBV5-3 and TRBJ1-2; D is undetermined. TRBV5-3 is reported as an ORF; its role is uncertain. The CDR3 contains 12 residues. Trimming took 4 bases from V and 6 from J, leaving 10 bases between them. The CDR3 spells CARSPYLDGYTF. The CDR3 bases are TGTGCCAGAAGCCCCTATTTGGATGGCTACACCTTC.

The V gene is TRBV24-1, the J gene TRBJ2-3, with 10 nucleotides matching TRBD2. The CDR3 is made up of 17 amino acids. Trimming at V came to 4 bases and at J to 7 bases, leaving 13 bases not matched to a gene. The germline V gene has CDR1 KGHDR and CDR2 SFDVKD. The CDR3: CATSDPNSGRTPNTQYF. In DNA form, the CDR3 reads TGTGCCACCAGTGACCCCAATAGCGGGAGGACCCCAAATACGCAGTATTTT.

The chain is built from TRBV9 and TRBJ1-2; D call uncertain. Germline values: CDR1 SGDLS, CDR2 YYNGEE. Between the trimmed V and J ends, which lost 3 bases and 4 bases, there was a span of 10 bases. The CDR3 contains 13 residues. CDR3 protein: CASSADSIYGYTF. CDR3 nucleotides: TGTGCCAGCAGCGCCGATAGTATCTATGGCTACACCTTC.

This clone was seen once. The V and J genes are TRBV21-1 and TRBJ1-4; TRBD1 is the table's D call, not checked against the DNA. TRBV21-1 is designated a pseudogene. The CDR3 covers 16 residues. This CDR3 reads CASSKVPGQGSEKLFF. DNA for the CDR3: TGTGCCAGCAGCAAAGTTCCGGGACAGGGTAGTGAAAAACTGTTTTTT.

This clone was detected only once. This chain joins TRBV12-3 or TRBV12-4 and TRBJ2-7; 7 bases match TRBD1. The CDR3 sequence is 13 residues long. V lost 6 bases and J lost 7; bases outside the gene matches: 9. The CDR3 region is CASRNDRVGEQYF. The CDR3 DNA follows: TGTGCCAGCAGGAACGACAGGGTCGGGGAGCAGTACTTC.

V gene TRBV7-9 combines with J gene TRBJ2-5, with a tentative D call TRBD2 (7 bases). The germline gives CDR1 SEHNR, CDR2 FQNEAQ (reference sequence). V was cut by 7 bases and J by 4 bases, with 19 bases left in between. The CDR3 is 15 residues long. The CDR3 DNA reads TGTGCCAGCACCGTGGGGGGGGCGCCTGGAGAGACCCAGTACTTC. Translating it yields CASTVGGAPGETQYF.

The chain links TRBV14 to TRBJ1-2; tentative D call: TRBD1 (6 bases). CDR3 length: 16 residues. Trimming cost V 4 bases and J 5 bases, with 20 bases left between them. The germline CDR1 and CDR2 sequences are SGHDN and FVKESK. DNA of the CDR3: TGTGCCAGCAGCCCTCATGGGGGGCGGCAGAGGTATGGCTACACCTTC. Translation gives CASSPHGGRQRYGYTF.

This chain links TRBV6-5 with TRBJ1-1; D call uncertain. This CDR3 has 11 residues. V lost 5 bases, J lost 4 bases, and 5 bases lay in between. The germline V gene has CDR1 MNHEY and CDR2 SVGAGI. The chain's CDR3 is CASSRTTEAFF. Here the CDR3 DNA reads TGTGCCAGCAGTCGGACCACTGAAGCTTTCTTT.